Listed below are T cell receptor beta chains from one sample, sequenced in a study of T cell changes during pregnancy in multiple sclerosis. Sequencing was performed with immunoSEQ multiplex PCR; in TCRdb, only in-frame clones are kept and a portion is missing. In the table there are 35,000 to 45,000 clones, roughly 93% of which are singletons. This material consisted of CD4+ T cells from peripheral blood mononuclear cells, taken in the first trimester of pregnancy. These receptors came from a female donor with multiple sclerosis, enrolled in a pregnancy study. Each CDR3 is given with its conserved first and last residue. The order of the fields is clone size, J gene, V gene, D gene, CDR3 DNA, CDR3 protein. The D gene is left open where the match is weak. Clone size, where shown, is once, few, many, or a class for clones that have expanded.

size: .
J: TRBJ2-5
V: TRBV25-1
D: TRBD2
DNA: TGTGCCAGCAGTCGCGGGGGGGTTGAGACCCAGTACTTC
CDR3: CASSRGGVETQYF

size: .
J: TRBJ1-5
V: TRBV2
D: .
DNA: TGTGCCAGCAGTGAAGCCGCAGGGAATCAGCCCCAGCATTTT
CDR3: CASSEAAGNQPQHF

size: .
J: TRBJ2-7
V: TRBV5-5
D: TRBD1
DNA: TGTGCCAGCAGCCCCACGACAGGGGTATTCAACGAGCAGTACTTC
CDR3: CASSPTTGVFNEQYF

size: .
J: TRBJ2-2
V: TRBV18
D: TRBD1
DNA: TGTGCCAGCTCCCTCCTTGGACAGGGAGAAACCGGGGAGCTGTTTTTT
CDR3: CASSLLGQGETGELFF

size: .
J: TRBJ2-5
V: TRBV5-1
D: TRBD1
DNA: TGCGCCAGCAGCTACATCCTCGACAGGGGGCAAGAGACCCAGTACTTC
CDR3: CASSYILDRGQETQYF

size: .
J: TRBJ1-1
V: TRBV19
D: .
DNA: TGTGCCAGTAGTATAGATGCGGCCAGGGGATACACTGAAGCTTTCTTT
CDR3: CASSIDAARGYTEAFF

size: .
J: TRBJ1-4
V: TRBV30
D: .
DNA: TGTGCCTGGACACCTGAGCCTAATGAAAAACTGTTTTTT
CDR3: CAWTPEPNEKLFF

size: .
J: TRBJ1-2
V: TRBV6-5
D: .
DNA: TGTGCCAGCAGATCTCGAACAGGGACGGGGGGCTACACCTTC
CDR3: CASRSRTGTGGYTF

size: .
J: TRBJ2-7
V: TRBV5-5
D: TRBD2
DNA: TGTGCCAGCAGCCTAGCGGGAGGGCTTTACGAGCAGTACTTC
CDR3: CASSLAGGLYEQYF

size: .
J: TRBJ1-2
V: TRBV10-3
D: TRBD1
DNA: TGTGCCATCAGTGAAAGACAGGGGGAAAACTATGGCTACACCTTC
CDR3: CAISERQGENYGYTF

size: .
J: TRBJ2-1
V: TRBV6-4
D: .
DNA: TGTGCCAGCACACCGCAGGCGGGATGGCATTTTTCCTACAATGAGCAGTTCTTC
CDR3: CASTPQAGWHFSYNEQFF

size: .
J: TRBJ1-5
V: TRBV19
D: .
DNA: TGTGCCAGTAGTAAGGGAGGGCTTCAGCCCCAGCATTTT
CDR3: CASSKGGLQPQHF

size: .
J: TRBJ2-7
V: TRBV7-2
D: TRBD1
DNA: TGTGCCAGCAGCTTACTGGACAGGGGTTTATACGAGCAGTACTTC
CDR3: CASSLLDRGLYEQYF

size: .
J: TRBJ1-2
V: TRBV28
D: .
DNA: TGTGCCAGCAGCACCGAGGGCATTTATGGCTACACCTTC
CDR3: CASSTEGIYGYTF

size: .
J: TRBJ2-5
V: TRBV29-1
D: TRBD2
DNA: TGCAGCGTGGGACTAGCGGGGGGCCAAGAGACCCAGTACTTC
CDR3: CSVGLAGGQETQYF

size: .
J: TRBJ2-7
V: TRBV18
D: TRBD1
DNA: TGTGCCAGCTCACCACCACAGGGGGCTAGCGAGCAGTACTTC
CDR3: CASSPPQGASEQYF

size: .
J: TRBJ2-2
V: TRBV6-4
D: .
DNA: TGTGCCAGCAGTGAGACAGGGAACACCGGGGAGCTGTTTTTT
CDR3: CASSETGNTGELFF

size: .
J: TRBJ2-3
V: TRBV6-1
D: TRBD2
DNA: TGTGCCAGCAGTGAATGGGGGGGGGTCCCGACAGTTAATACGCAGTATTTT
CDR3: CASSEWGGVPTVNTQYF

size: .
J: TRBJ2-7
V: TRBV7-6
D: .
DNA: TGTGCCAGCAGCTTAGGCGGGTATTCCTACGAGCAGTACTTC
CDR3: CASSLGGYSYEQYF

size: .
J: TRBJ2-7
V: TRBV28
D: TRBD2
DNA: TGTGCCAGCCGGACTAGCGGGAGGATTTACGAGCAGTACTTC
CDR3: CASRTSGRIYEQYF

size: few
J: TRBJ1-4
V: TRBV10-1
D: TRBD1
DNA: TGCGCCAGCTACGGATACCGGGACAGGGATGAAAAACTGTTTTTT
CDR3: CASYGYRDRDEKLFF

size: .
J: TRBJ2-1
V: TRBV28
D: .
DNA: TGTGCCAGCAGTCCCCCAGGGGGGTTGGGATACAATGAGCAGTTCTTC
CDR3: CASSPPGGLGYNEQFF

size: .
J: TRBJ1-1
V: TRBV18
D: .
DNA: TGTGCCAGCTCACCCCAGACAGGGAACACTGAAGCTTTCTTT
CDR3: CASSPQTGNTEAFF

size: .
J: TRBJ2-5
V: TRBV5-4
D: TRBD2
DNA: TGTGCCAGCAGCCCTAAACTAGCGGGAGTGGGGGAGACCCAGTACTTC
CDR3: CASSPKLAGVGETQYF

size: .
J: TRBJ1-2
V: TRBV14
D: TRBD1
DNA: TGTGCCAGCAGCCAACCAGGGGGGTATGGCTACACCTTC
CDR3: CASSQPGGYGYTF

size: .
J: TRBJ2-1
V: TRBV7-2
D: TRBD2
DNA: TGTGCCAGCAGCCCATTTCTAGCGGGAGCATCCTACAATGAGCAGTTCTTC
CDR3: CASSPFLAGASYNEQFF

size: .
J: TRBJ1-5
V: TRBV7-2
D: TRBD1
DNA: TGTGCCAGCAGCCTTAGGACAGGGGCGGGTCAGCCCCAGCATTTT
CDR3: CASSLRTGAGQPQHF

size: .
J: TRBJ1-5
V: TRBV7-2
D: TRBD1
DNA: TGTGCCAGCAGCTCAGGACAGGTCCAGAATCAGCCCCAGCATTTT
CDR3: CASSSGQVQNQPQHF

size: .
J: TRBJ1-1
V: TRBV7-9
D: TRBD1
DNA: TGTGCCAGCAGCTTGGAACAGGGGGACACTGAAGCTTTCTTT
CDR3: CASSLEQGDTEAFF

size: .
J: TRBJ1-5
V: TRBV6-1
D: .
DNA: TGTGCCAGCAGTGTCAGTAATAGCAATCAGCCCCAGCATTTT
CDR3: CASSVSNSNQPQHF

size: .
J: TRBJ1-1
V: TRBV27
D: TRBD1
DNA: TGTGCCAGCAGTTTACAATGGACAGGGGAAACTGAAGCTTTCTTT
CDR3: CASSLQWTGETEAFF

size: .
J: TRBJ2-5
V: TRBV7-2
D: .
DNA: TGTGCCAGCAGCTTCCACGGGCAAGAGACCCAGTACTTC
CDR3: CASSFHGQETQYF

size: .
J: TRBJ1-1
V: TRBV19
D: .
DNA: TGTGCCAGTAGTATTGGAGCAACAGGGAACACTGAAGCTTTCTTT
CDR3: CASSIGATGNTEAFF

size: .
J: TRBJ2-2
V: TRBV7-2
D: .
DNA: TGTGCCAGCAGCCTCCCCGGGTCGTCAAGGGAGCTGTTTTTT
CDR3: CASSLPGSSRELFF

size: .
J: TRBJ1-6
V: TRBV7-2
D: TRBD1
DNA: TGTGCCAGCAGCTCAGGGGACAGGGTTTCACCCCTCCACTTT
CDR3: CASSSGDRVSPLHF

size: .
J: TRBJ2-2
V: TRBV18
D: .
DNA: TGTGCCAGCTCAGTAGACACGAACACCGGGGAGCTGTTTTTT
CDR3: CASSVDTNTGELFF

size: .
J: TRBJ1-3
V: TRBV10-3
D: TRBD1
DNA: TGTGCCATTTTATCTCGACTTGGGACAGACTCTGGAAACACCATATATTTT
CDR3: CAILSRLGTDSGNTIYF

size: .
J: TRBJ2-1
V: TRBV25-1
D: TRBD1
DNA: TGTGCCAGCAGTGATTATTTCCGGACAGGGGGCGCGGTCAATGAGCAGTTCTTC
CDR3: CASSDYFRTGGAVNEQFF

size: once
J: TRBJ2-7
V: TRBV28
D: .
DNA: TGTGCCAGCAGTTTATCCTTAGAGCAGTACTTC
CDR3: CASSLSLEQYF

size: .
J: TRBJ1-5
V: TRBV7-2
D: TRBD1
DNA: TGTGCCAGCAGCGACCGGGACAGGGGTGGCAATCAGCCCCAGCATTTT
CDR3: CASSDRDRGGNQPQHF

size: .
J: TRBJ1-2
V: TRBV19
D: TRBD1
DNA: TGTGCCAGTAGTTTCAGGGGGCATAAGGGTTATGGCTACACCTTC
CDR3: CASSFRGHKGYGYTF

size: .
J: TRBJ2-2
V: TRBV18
D: .
DNA: TGTGCCAGCTCACCACCGAACACCAACACCGGGGAGCTGTTTTTT
CDR3: CASSPPNTNTGELFF

size: .
J: TRBJ2-7
V: TRBV5-5
D: .
DNA: TGTGCCAGCAGACCGGACAGCTACGAGCAGTACTTC
CDR3: CASRPDSYEQYF

size: .
J: TRBJ1-2
V: TRBV2
D: TRBD1
DNA: TGTGCCAGCACCGGGGACAGATATGGCTACACCTTC
CDR3: CASTGDRYGYTF

size: .
J: TRBJ2-6
V: TRBV6-1
D: .
DNA: TGTGCCAGCAGTAAAGGGGCAGGGATCGAATCTGGGGCCAACGTCCTGACTTTC
CDR3: CASSKGAGIESGANVLTF

size: .
J: TRBJ2-1
V: TRBV19
D: TRBD1
DNA: TGTGCCAGTAGTAGGGGACAGAGGAATGAGCAGTTCTTC
CDR3: CASSRGQRNEQFF

size: .
J: TRBJ1-2
V: TRBV28
D: TRBD1
DNA: TGTGCCAGCAGACGCTCCGGGACAGGGGGCACCGGCTACACCTTC
CDR3: CASRRSGTGGTGYTF

size: .
J: TRBJ1-5
V: TRBV28
D: .
DNA: TGTGCCAGTATGCGGGGTAATCAGCCCCAGCATTTT
CDR3: CASMRGNQPQHF

size: .
J: TRBJ2-7
V: TRBV7-7
D: .
DNA: TGTGCCAGCAGCTTAGGCGGGGACGGGACCTACGAGCAGTACTTC
CDR3: CASSLGGDGTYEQYF

size: .
J: TRBJ2-7
V: TRBV5-1
D: TRBD1
DNA: TGCGCCAGCAGCTTGGAACTTGGCAGGGGGCATTACGAGCAGTACTTC
CDR3: CASSLELGRGHYEQYF

size: .
J: TRBJ2-3
V: TRBV28
D: .
DNA: TGTGCCAGCAGTTTAGGCGGGGCAACAGATACGCAGTATTTT
CDR3: CASSLGGATDTQYF

size: .
J: TRBJ2-2
V: TRBV9
D: .
DNA: TGTGCCAGCAGCGTAGTAGAAGACAGCGGGGAGCTGTTTTTT
CDR3: CASSVVEDSGELFF

size: .
J: TRBJ1-1
V: TRBV11-2
D: .
DNA: TGTGCCAGCAGCTTATGGGGCAGGACGAACACTGAAGCTTTCTTT
CDR3: CASSLWGRTNTEAFF

size: .
J: TRBJ1-1
V: TRBV18
D: .
DNA: TGTGCCAGCTCACCTGACAGGAGAGGGACTGAAGCTTTCTTT
CDR3: CASSPDRRGTEAFF

size: .
J: TRBJ2-5
V: TRBV19
D: .
DNA: TGTGCCAGTAGTATAACAGGGGAGGTTAGTGAGACCCAGTACTTC
CDR3: CASSITGEVSETQYF

size: .
J: TRBJ2-7
V: TRBV6-5
D: TRBD2
DNA: TGTGCCAGCAGTCCCGGCGGGGGGTTGTCCTACGAGCAGTACTTC
CDR3: CASSPGGGLSYEQYF

size: .
J: TRBJ2-3
V: TRBV18
D: TRBD1
DNA: TGTGCCAGCTCACCACGGACAGGGGGCACGGATACGCAGTATTTT
CDR3: CASSPRTGGTDTQYF

size: .
J: TRBJ2-2
V: TRBV18
D: TRBD2
DNA: TGTGCCAGCTCCGAGAGTAGCGGGGCGAACACCGGGGAGCTGTTTTTT
CDR3: CASSESSGANTGELFF